The 13 T cell receptor beta chains below all came from one sample that was sequenced in a study of response to subunit inactivated influenza vaccine. TCRdb fed the RT-PCR reads into MiXCR, producing one record per CDR3 protein. Of 600,000 to 850,000 distinct CDR3 sequences listed, around 15% were seen once; the top ten hold 7.5% to 8%. The input for sequencing was PBMCs from blood, taken less than 15 days before vaccination. These receptors all come from a man aged 45-65 years who received an inactivated influenza vaccine.

This clonotype was observed many times. J is TRBJ1-1 and V is TRBV4-3; D call uncertain. The V and J ends lost 0 bases and 1 base respectively, with 3 bases between them. Per germline, CDR1 LGHNA and CDR2 YSLEER. This CDR3 contains 13 residues. For the CDR3, the DNA is TGCGCCAGCAGCCAAGAATGGAACACTGAAGCTTTCTTT. It encodes CASSQEWNTEAFF.

The genes are TRBV10-3 and TRBJ2-6; 9 nucleotides align to TRBD1. V trimming: 9 bases; J trimming: 0 bases; junction bases outside the gene matches: 15. CDR1 is ENHRY and CDR2 is SYGVKD in the germline V gene. This CDR3 is built from 19 residues. This CDR3 is CAMGPGTGPRVSGANVLTF. In nucleotides, the CDR3 is TGTGCCATGGGCCCCGGGACAGGGCCCAGGGTCTCTGGGGCCAACGTCCTGACTTTC.

V gene TRBV6-5 combines with J gene TRBJ2-1, with a tentative D call TRBD2 (5 bases). V gave up 6 bases and J gave up 9 bases, with 12 bases separating them. Germline-derived CDR1 and CDR2 are MNHEY and SVGAGI. The length of the CDR3 is 12 residues. The CDR3 DNA reads TGTGCCAGCAGACGGCCCCGGGGTGAGCAGTTCTTC. This codes for CASRRPRGEQFF.

The chain combines TRBV5-6 with TRBJ2-5; D not certain. Germline-derived CDR1 and CDR2 are SGHDT and YYEEEE. The CDR3 has 14 amino acids. V lost 4 bases and J 5 bases, leaving 15 bases between the germline ends. CDR3 sequence (DNA): TGTGCCAGCAGCGGAACAGACGCCTGGGAGACCCAGTACTTC. Translated: CASSGTDAWETQYF.

V and J are TRBV10-3 and TRBJ2-7, with TRBD2 matching over 7 bases. CDR3 size: 16 residues. V gave up 0 bases and J gave up 2 bases; unmatched junction bases: 7. Germline V CDR1 and CDR2: ENHRY, SYGVKD. DNA of the CDR3: TGTGCCATCAGTGAGTCGATCAGCGGGACGGCCTACGAGCAGTACTTC. Its protein product is CAISESISGTAYEQYF.

The chain links TRBV12-3 or TRBV12-4 to TRBJ1-1; D is undetermined. This CDR3 is built from 13 residues. The V gene lost 5 bases and the J gene lost 5 bases, with 12 bases spanning the gap. CDR3 amino acids: CASSTRLATEAFF. The DNA of the CDR3 is TGTGCCAGCAGTACACGTCTAGCGACTGAAGCTTTCTTT.

This clonotype has a count of ten or more. The chain combines TRBV9 with TRBJ2-5, with D uncertain. Trimming pared 4 bases from V and 2 bases from J, leaving 18 bases between. Germline V gene sequence: CDR1 SGDLS, CDR2 YYNGEE. The CDR3 has 16 residues. The CDR3 here is CASSSFLTTPQETQYF. The DNA of the CDR3 is TGTGCCAGCAGCAGTTTTCTGACGACCCCACAAGAGACCCAGTACTTC.

This clonotype was seen only a few times. The rearrangement links TRBV5-1 to TRBJ2-4, with unresolved D. V was shortened by 0 bases and J by 5 bases, with 3 bases between the two germline ends. The CDR3 spans 12 residues. Germline loops: CDR1 SGHRS, CDR2 YFSETQ. CDR3 sequence: CASSLVENIQYF. The CDR3 coding sequence is TGCGCCAGCAGCTTGGTGGAAAACATTCAGTACTTC.

This clonotype was found many times. The V gene is TRBV7-9, the J gene TRBJ2-7; 9 nucleotides match TRBD1. V was clipped by 3 bases and J by 5 bases; unmatched bases: 8. The CDR3 sequence is 15 residues long. Germline V gene data show CDR1 as SEHNR and CDR2 as FQNEAQ (reference sequence). CDR3 loop: CASSFRDRAWNEQYF. The CDR3 nucleotides are TGTGCCAGCAGCTTCCGGGACAGGGCTTGGAACGAGCAGTACTTC.

This clonotype was detected a few times. The chain joins TRBV24-1 to TRBJ1-2; 9 positions agree with TRBD1. The germline gives CDR1 KGHDR, CDR2 SFDVKD. CDR3 length equals 12 residues. V lost 9 bases, J lost 2 bases, and 0 bases stayed unmatched. This chain's CDR3 is CATGTGNYGYTF. DNA of the CDR3: TGTGCCACCGGGACAGGGAACTATGGCTACACCTTC.

The chain employs TRBV20-1 and TRBJ2-3, with D perhaps matching TRBD1 (5 bases). The V and J ends lost 8 bases and 0 bases respectively, with 27 bases between them. The germline CDR1 and CDR2 sequences are DFQATT and SNEGSKA (reference sequence). CDR3 length: 18 residues. The CDR3 loop reads CSSALQESHFSSTDTQYF. The CDR3 coding sequence is TGCAGTTCCGCCTTACAGGAGTCGCACTTTTCTAGCACAGATACGCAGTATTTT.

The sample holds many counts of this clonotype. The chain recombines TRBV5-1 with TRBJ2-2; D gene uncertain. Germline V lookup: CDR1 SGHRS, CDR2 YFSETQ. Trimming took off 0 bases at V and 3 bases at J, with 6 bases between the two ends. This CDR3 is built from 14 residues. The CDR3 DNA reads as TGCGCCAGCAGCTTGGGTCTGTACACCGGGGAGCTGTTTTTT. Residues: CASSLGLYTGELFF.

The gene calls are TRBV12-3 or TRBV12-4 and TRBJ2-3; 10 bases fit TRBD2. The CDR3 is 15 residues long. The V gene end was trimmed by 5 bases and the J gene end by 7 bases; junction bases not matched to a gene: 9. DNA for the CDR3: TGTGCCAGCAGTAGCTCGGCTAGCGGGGGAAATACGCAGTATTTT. It yields the protein CASSSSASGGNTQYF.